This T cell receptor (beta chain) was profiled in a study of molecular identifiers for immune sequencing clone quantification listed by TCRdb under 2018. About the study as a whole: For a replicate experiment, the RNA from either roughly 18,000 or 92,000 naive CD8 T cells was divided into five aliquots, and four of those aliquots went on to sequencing. This methods study used CD8 T cells to benchmark TCR RNA copy counting and molecular-identifier clustering-based TCR repertoire sequencing (MIDCIRS).

Libraries of naive CD8 T cells were built from approximately 20,000 to 980,000 sorted cells, with 10%, 30% or 50% of the purified RNA used. Naive CD8 T cells, defined as CD8+CD4-CCR7+CD45RA+, were FACS-sorted into RLT Plus buffer on a BD FACSAria II. Around 10 TCR copies' worth of Jurkat RNA were spiked into roughly 17,000-1,100,000 naive CD8 T cell samples to test detection sensitivity. Enrichment of CD8 T cells was done with RosetteSep CD8+ T Cell Enrichment Cocktail plus Ficoll-Paque, and ACK red cell lysis came afterward. To prepare the library, PCR was applied. The reads were generated on an Illumina HiSeq 4000. Bulk TCR libraries were prepared as previously described, using TCR primers listed in Table S5. Purification of total RNA was performed with the Qiagen AllPrep DNA/RNA kit. Before analysis, reads from multiple sequencing runs of one library were combined. Processing in the source paper ran as follows. Reads were retained only if the reads had an exact TCR constant sequence, and the retained reads were trimmed to 150 nt and grouped according to their 12-nt molecular barcodes. Reads inside each barcode group were sub-clustered using a 15% Levenshtein threshold, and a quality-weighted consensus sequence was constructed for each RNA molecule. Non-functional sequences were discarded, and so were lower-count sequences lying one edit away from another sequence. On the basis of fitting two negative binomial distributions, barcode sub-clusters with fewer than 20% of the maximum read count were discarded. Clones were called with MiXCR by TCRdb after fastp trimmed the public reads at Q25, and only in-frame beta chains were retained. For every CDR3 protein sequence, its rows merge into one entry that carries the most common genes and DNA. The V and J calls, along with clone size, are taken from TCRdb and not from the paper's own processing. The sample records over 55,000 distinct CDR3 sequences, around 17% of which are singletons. Approximately 1.5% of the sample comes from the top ten.

With regard to this clonotype: The specificity of this receptor is unknown. A much larger clone sits a single nucleotide away, making a read error possible.

CDR1 PRHDT and CDR2 FYEKMQ were looked up in the germline V gene (reference sequence). The CDR3 covers 12 residues, taking in both the cysteine and the phenylalanine. Of the read, only the CDR3 DNA is kept; its 36 bases are in frame from base 1. V has 6 bases trimmed and J has 10 bases trimmed; junction bases matching no gene number 7. Points the paper makes about the study in general: A single cell's worth of spiked-in Jurkat TCR RNA was reported detectable even among some 920,000 naive CD8 T cells. The naive libraries included spiked-in Jurkat TCR RNA (around 10 copies' worth), and this RNA is not part of the donor repertoire. About three recovered TCR RNA copies per cell were obtained by modeling, versus about 9.7 by digital PCR, implying a capture efficiency of around 28%. The sizes of highly expanded clones could end up underestimated when identical TCR molecules share a barcode. When barcode sub-clustering was omitted, TCR diversity was inflated by chimeric consensus sequences, with chimeras reaching as high as 47%. Clones above 20 RNA copies held over 99% of molecules in CMV-specific effector cells but under 1% in naive cells.

The chain is made from TRBV13 and TRBJ2-3, with TRBD2 identical over 7 junction bases. The sample taken for sequencing was naive CD8+ T cells from blood, with Jurkat cell RNA spiked in. What the cell subset or site label conveys for this sample: FACS-sorted CD8+CD4-CCR7+CD45RA+ naive T cells. The TCR was taken from a human donor in good health. Some libraries in this study had Jurkat cell RNA spiked in. The sequenced DNA: TGTGCCAGCAGGGAGGGACTACTTGCGCAGTATTTT. This sequence encodes CASREGLLAQYF.